The T cell receptor beta chain under discussion was sequenced for a study of T cell repertoires in cytomegalovirus infection. Study background: Both a matching HLA type and CMV infection were indicated by public TCR beta signatures. Overall study findings and caveats: Ex vivo responses were dominated by HLA-C-restricted CMV-specific TCR beta clonotypes. Of the TCR beta families, the public ones yielded a cumulative frequency that identified carriers of CMV plus the relevant HLA.

TCRdb redid the calling of the reads with MiXCR, one entry per CDR3 protein. The profile shows almost 500,000 distinct CDR3 sequences, roughly 12% of them singletons. This clonotype has a count of ten or more. Its antigen remains unidentified. V shed 10 bases, J shed 4 bases, and the junction held 8 bases outside the gene matches. Germline CDR1 MNHNS, CDR2 SASEGT. This CDR3 is 13 amino acids long. V usage is TRBV6-1 and J usage is TRBJ2-7; 9 bases match TRBD1. This TCR derives from a human donor in good health (CMV status not recorded). Some clones in this sample may be carry-over from other donors' samples. What was sequenced was PBMCs. CDR3 DNA: TGTGCCACCTCGACAGGGGGTGGGTACGAGCAGTACTTC. Its translation: CATSTGGGYEQYF.